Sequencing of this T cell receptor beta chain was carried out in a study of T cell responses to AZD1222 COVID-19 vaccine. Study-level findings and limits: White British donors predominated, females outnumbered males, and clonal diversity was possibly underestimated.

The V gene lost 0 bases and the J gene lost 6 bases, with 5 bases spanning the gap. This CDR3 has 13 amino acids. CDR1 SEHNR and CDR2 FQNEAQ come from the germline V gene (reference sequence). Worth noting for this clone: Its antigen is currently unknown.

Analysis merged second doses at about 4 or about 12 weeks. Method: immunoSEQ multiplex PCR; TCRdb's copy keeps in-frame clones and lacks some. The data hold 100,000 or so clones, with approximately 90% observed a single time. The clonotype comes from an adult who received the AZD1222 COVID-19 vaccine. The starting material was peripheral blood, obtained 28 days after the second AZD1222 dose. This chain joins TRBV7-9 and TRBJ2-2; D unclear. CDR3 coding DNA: TGTGCCAGCAGCTTAGCGGCCCCCGGGGAGCTGTTTTTT. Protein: CASSLAAPGELFF. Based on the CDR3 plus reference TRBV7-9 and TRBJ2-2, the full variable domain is DTGVSQNPRHKITKRGQNVTFRCDPISEHNRLYWYRQTLGQGPEFLTYFQNEAQLEKSRLLSDRFSAERPKGSFSTLEIQRTEQGDSAMYLCASSLAAPGELFFGEGSRLTVL.